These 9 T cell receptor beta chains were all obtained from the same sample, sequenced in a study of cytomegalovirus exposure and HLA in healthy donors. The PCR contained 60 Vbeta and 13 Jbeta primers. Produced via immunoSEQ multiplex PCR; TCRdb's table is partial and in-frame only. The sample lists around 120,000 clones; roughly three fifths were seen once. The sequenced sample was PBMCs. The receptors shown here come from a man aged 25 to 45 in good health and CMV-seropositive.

CDR3 DNA sequence: TGTGCCAGCAGCTTAGATCAGGCCCCCCAGGGGACTGAAGCTTTCTTT. It is translated as CASSLDQAPQGTEAFF. The chain carries TRBV11-2 and TRBJ1-1; a possible D gene is TRBD1 (6 bases). Germline CDR1 SGHAT, CDR2 FQNNGV. This CDR3 comprises 16 residues. The germline V and J ends were trimmed by 0 bases and 5 bases, with 16 bases remaining between them.

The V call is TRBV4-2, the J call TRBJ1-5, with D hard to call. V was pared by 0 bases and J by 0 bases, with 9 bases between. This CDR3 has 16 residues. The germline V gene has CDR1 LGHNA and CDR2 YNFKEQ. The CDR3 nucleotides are TGTGCCAGCAGCCAAGATCTGAGATATAGCAATCAGCCCCAGCATTTT. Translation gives CASSQDLRYSNQPQHF.

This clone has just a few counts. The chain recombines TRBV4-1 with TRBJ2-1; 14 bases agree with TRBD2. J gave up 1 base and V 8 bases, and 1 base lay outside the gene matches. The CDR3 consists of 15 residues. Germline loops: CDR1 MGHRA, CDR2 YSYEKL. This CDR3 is CASRTSGGSYNEQFF. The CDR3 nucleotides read TGCGCCAGCCGGACTAGCGGGGGGTCCTACAATGAGCAGTTCTTC.

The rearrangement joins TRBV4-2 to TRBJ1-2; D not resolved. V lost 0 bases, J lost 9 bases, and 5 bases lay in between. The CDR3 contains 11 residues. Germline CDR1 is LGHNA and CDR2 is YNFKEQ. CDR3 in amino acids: CASSQEHSYTF. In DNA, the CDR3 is TGTGCCAGCAGCCAAGAACATAGCTACACCTTC.

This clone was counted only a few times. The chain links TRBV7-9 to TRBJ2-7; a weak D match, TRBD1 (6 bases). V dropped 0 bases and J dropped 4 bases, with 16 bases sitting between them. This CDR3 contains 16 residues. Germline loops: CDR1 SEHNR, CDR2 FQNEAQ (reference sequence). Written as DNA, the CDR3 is TGTGCCAGCAGCTTAGCGTTGGGGGCCCTTCAATACGAGCAGTACTTC. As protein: CASSLALGALQYEQYF.

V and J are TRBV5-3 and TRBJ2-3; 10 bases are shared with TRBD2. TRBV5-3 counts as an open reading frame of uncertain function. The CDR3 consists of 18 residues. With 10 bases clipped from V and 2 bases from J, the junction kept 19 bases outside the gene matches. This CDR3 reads CAGYRLTQRGGDTDTQYF. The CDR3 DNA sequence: TGTGCCGGGTATAGGCTTACTCAGCGGGGGGGTGACACAGATACGCAGTATTTT.

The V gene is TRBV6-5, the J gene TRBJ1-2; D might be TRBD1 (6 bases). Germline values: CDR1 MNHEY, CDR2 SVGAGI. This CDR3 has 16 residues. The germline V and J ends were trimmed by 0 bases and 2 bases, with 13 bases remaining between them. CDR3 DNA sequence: TGTGCCAGCAGTTACTCTACAGGGTGGGACAACTATGGCTACACCTTC. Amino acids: CASSYSTGWDNYGYTF.

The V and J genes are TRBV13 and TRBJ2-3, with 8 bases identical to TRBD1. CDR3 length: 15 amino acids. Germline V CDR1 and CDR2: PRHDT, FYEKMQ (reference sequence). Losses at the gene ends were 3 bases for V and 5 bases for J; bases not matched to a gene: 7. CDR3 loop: CASSFRQGARDTQYF. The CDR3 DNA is TGTGCCAGCAGCTTTAGGCAGGGGGCTAGAGATACGCAGTATTTT. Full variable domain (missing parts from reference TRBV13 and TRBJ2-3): AAGVIQSPRHLIKEKRETATLKCYPIPRHDTVYWYQQGPGQDPQFLISFYEKMQSDKGSIPDRFSAQQFSDYHSELNMSSLELGDSALYFCASSFRQGARDTQYFGPGTRLTVL.

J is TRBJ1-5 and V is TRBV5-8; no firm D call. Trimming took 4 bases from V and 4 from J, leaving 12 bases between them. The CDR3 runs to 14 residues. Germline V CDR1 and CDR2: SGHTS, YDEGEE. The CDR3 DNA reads TGTGCCAGCAGCCGCCCGGGTGGAAATCAGCCCCAGCATTTT. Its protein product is CASSRPGGNQPQHF.